A selection of T cell receptor beta chains follows, all from one sample in a study of cytomegalovirus exposure and HLA in healthy donors. The method was immunoSEQ multiplex PCR; TCRdb's version includes in-frame clones alone and lacks a portion of them. This table has about 120,000 clones, 77% appearing once. The sample comprised PBMCs. The receptor set was obtained from a man aged 50 or older in good health and CMV-seropositive. Each CDR3 is given with its conserved first and last residue. The D gene is left open where the match is weak. Rows may omit the clone size; those that give it use once, few, many or a size class.

TRBJ1-1,TRBD1,.,18,TRBV4-1,CASSPRMSGQIMNTEAFF,TGCGCCAGCAGCCCACGTATGTCGGGACAGATAATGAACACTGAAGCTTTCTTT
TRBJ1-6,.,.,14,TRBV9,CASSPQGGGSPLHF,TGTGCCAGCAGCCCACAGGGAGGGGGTTCACCCCTCCACTTT
TRBJ2-5,.,.,16,TRBV4-1,CASSQHWRGGEETQYF,TGCGCCAGCAGCCAACACTGGAGGGGGGGAGAAGAGACCCAGTACTTC
TRBJ1-1,.,.,14,TRBV27,CASSLLQTGTEAFF,TGTGCCAGCAGTTTACTGCAAACGGGGACTGAAGCTTTCTTT
TRBJ1-1,TRBD1,.,12,TRBV29-1,CSAGQMNTEAFF,TGCAGCGCGGGACAGATGAACACTGAAGCTTTCTTT
TRBJ2-2,TRBD2,.,17,TRBV5-4,CASQKGAGVTNTGELFF,TGTGCCAGCCAAAAGGGAGCGGGGGTGACGAACACCGGGGAGCTGTTTTTT
TRBJ1-1,.,.,13,TRBV5-1,CASSVEGSPEAFF,TGCGCCAGCAGCGTTGAGGGTTCCCCTGAAGCTTTCTTT
TRBJ1-2,.,.,14,TRBV25-1,CASSKGHGNYGYTF,TGTGCCAGCAGTAAGGGACATGGAAACTATGGCTACACCTTC
TRBJ1-1,.,.,14,TRBV19,CASSKPSMNTEAFF,TGTGCCAGTAGTAAACCGAGTATGAACACTGAAGCTTTCTTT
TRBJ1-4,.,.,16,TRBV11-3,CASSLPQVYDGEKLFF,TGTGCCAGCAGCTTACCCCAGGTCTACGACGGTGAAAAACTGTTTTTT
TRBJ1-1,.,.,18,TRBV4-1,CASSQDVDRIGTNTEAFF,TGCGCCAGCAGCCAAGATGTCGATAGGATAGGGACTAACACTGAAGCTTTCTTT
TRBJ1-2,TRBD1,.,14,TRBV5-6,CASSLGTGDNGYTF,TGTGCCAGCAGCTTGGGGACAGGGGATAATGGCTACACCTTC
TRBJ1-3,.,.,17,TRBV2,CASRKQGTLSSGNTIYF,TGTGCCAGCAGGAAACAGGGTACCCTTTCCTCTGGAAACACCATATATTTT
TRBJ2-1,TRBD2,.,18,TRBV5-1,CASSLEISLAGSYNEQFF,TGCGCCAGCAGCTTGGAAATTTCACTAGCGGGATCCTACAATGAGCAGTTCTTC
TRBJ2-5,TRBD1,once,13,TRBV19,CASSRQGRETQYF,TGTGCCAGCAGCCGACAGGGGCGCGAGACCCAGTACTTC
TRBJ2-7,TRBD2,.,13,TRBV30,CACGAGGLGEQYF,TGTGCCTGTGGAGCGGGAGGACTTGGCGAGCAGTACTTC
TRBJ2-7,TRBD2,.,16,TRBV9,CASSVGLAGGLYEQYF,TGTGCCAGCAGCGTAGGCTTGGCGGGGGGGCTCTACGAGCAGTACTTC
TRBJ1-2,TRBD1,.,14,TRBV4-3,CASSQGQGAEGYTF,TGCGCCAGCAGCCAAGGCCAGGGGGCAGAAGGCTACACCTTC
TRBJ1-5,.,.,16,TRBV5-8,CASSLGAGISNQPQHF,TGTGCCAGCAGCTTGGGGGCAGGAATTAGCAATCAGCCCCAGCATTTT
TRBJ1-6,.,.,15,TRBV28,CASSLYGRRGSPLHF,TGTGCCAGCAGTTTATACGGCCGAAGGGGCTCACCCCTCCACTTT
TRBJ2-7,TRBD2,.,15,TRBV4-3,CASSQGTSVPYEQYF,TGCGCCAGCAGCCAAGGGACTAGCGTACCCTACGAGCAGTACTTC
TRBJ1-4,TRBD1,.,14,TRBV5-1,CASSQGDLNEKLFF,TGCGCCAGCAGCCAGGGGGATCTGAACGAAAAACTGTTTTTT
TRBJ2-1,TRBD1,once,14,TRBV6-5,CASGQRGRVNEQFF,TGTGCCAGCGGGCAGAGGGGGCGAGTCAATGAGCAGTTCTTC
TRBJ1-5,TRBD1,.,18,TRBV28,CASSDPGTGYVMNQPQHF,TGTGCCAGCAGTGACCCCGGGACAGGGTATGTAATGAATCAGCCCCAGCATTTT
TRBJ2-1,.,few,17,TRBV19,CASSIGSSGTGKNEQFF,TGTGCCAGTAGTATTGGGTCGAGCGGGACAGGTAAAAATGAGCAGTTCTTC
TRBJ1-5,.,few,16,TRBV12-5,CASGLVLGGINQPQHF,TGTGCTAGTGGTTTGGTATTGGGGGGGATCAATCAGCCCCAGCATTTT
TRBJ2-7,.,once,15,TRBV2,CASSNGLRGTYEQYF,TGTGCCAGCAGTAACGGACTGCGCGGCACCTACGAGCAGTACTTC
TRBJ2-6,.,few,17,TRBV14,CASSPKYGVPGANVLTF,TGTGCCAGCAGCCCAAAGTATGGAGTCCCTGGGGCCAACGTCCTGACTTTC
TRBJ2-7,TRBD1,.,16,TRBV25-1,CASSGNRGPLTREQYF,TGTGCCAGCAGTGGAAACAGGGGTCCTCTTACGCGCGAGCAGTACTTC
TRBJ1-1,.,.,10,TRBV20-1,CSARAVEAFF,TGCAGTGCTAGAGCTGTTGAAGCTTTCTTT
TRBJ1-6,TRBD1,.,16,TRBV30,CAWSRQGASYNSPLHF,TGTGCCTGGAGTAGACAGGGGGCCTCCTATAATTCACCCCTCCACTTT
TRBJ2-1,.,.,17,TRBV19,CASSPLGRRVSYNEQFF,TGTGCCAGTAGTCCCCTAGGGCGCAGGGTTTCCTACAATGAGCAGTTCTTC
TRBJ2-7,.,.,16,TRBV6-1,CASSEFLEVASYEQYF,TGTGCCAGCAGTGAATTTTTAGAGGTGGCCAGCTACGAGCAGTACTTC
TRBJ2-7,.,.,14,TRBV7-9,CASSLTGGSYEQYF,TGTGCCAGCAGCTTAACTGGCGGGTCCTACGAGCAGTACTTC